These 2 T cell receptor beta chains came from one sample sequenced in a study of CD4 T cells in relation to SARS-CoV-2 and coronaviruses. Only in-frame clones appear in the TCRdb table, and some are missing; sequencing was by immunoSEQ multiplex PCR. The sample carries about 60,000 clones, just over 90% recorded once. Sequencing was done on a sample of naive CD4+ T cells from PBMCs. Noted subset: naive CD4+ T cells isolated by negative enrichment. The receptors come from an adult with COVID-19.

In this sample, this clone turned up once. The rearrangement links TRBV23-1 to TRBJ1-5, with 7 bases fitting TRBD1. TRBV23-1 is an ORF, with its function uncertain. The CDR3 is 18 residues long. The ends lost 4 bases at V and 0 bases at J; junction bases unmatched: 12. The CDR3 reads CASSPPGGDRFSNQPQHF. CDR3 coding DNA: TGCGCCAGCAGTCCCCCCGGGGGGGACAGATTTAGCAATCAGCCCCAGCATTTT.

This chain uses TRBV28 with TRBJ2-7; D is ambiguous. In germline, CDR1 is MDHEN, CDR2 SYDVKM. The V end was cut by 4 bases, the J end by 1 base, with 11 bases between. This CDR3 region has 14 residues. CDR3 loop: CASSSYSYSYEQYF. DNA of the CDR3: TGTGCCAGCAGTTCATACAGTTATTCCTACGAGCAGTACTTC.